A single sample is the source of the 4 T cell receptor beta chains below, sequenced in a study of blood T cell repertoires in COVID-19. The method was immunoSEQ multiplex PCR; TCRdb's version includes in-frame clones alone and lacks a portion of them. The sample contains over 400,000 clones, around nine tenths of which appear only once. The sample was peripheral blood. The receptor source for this set is a woman in her 50s with COVID-19, enrolled during active disease.

V usage is TRBV14 and J usage is TRBJ2-1, with D tentatively TRBD1 (6 bases). The CDR3 runs to 13 residues. Germline CDR1 is SGHDN and CDR2 is FVKESK. The germline V and J ends were trimmed by 7 bases and 5 bases, with 12 bases remaining between them. This CDR3 reads CASNRASHNEQFF. The CDR3 DNA reads TGTGCCAGCAACAGGGCTTCCCACAATGAGCAGTTCTTC.

Only one count was recorded for this clone. The chain couples TRBV3-1 (or the pseudogene TRBV3-2) to TRBJ1-2, with D perhaps matching TRBD1 (5 bases). Germline V gene lookup returns CDR1 LGHDT and CDR2 YNNKEL (reference sequence). CDR3 length: 13 residues. Deletions cut 4 bases from V and 4 bases from J, with 10 bases between. CDR3 sequence (DNA): TGTGCCAGCAGCCCCGACAGCATCTATGGCTACACCTTC. It codes for CASSPDSIYGYTF.

The rearrangement joins TRBV10-3 to TRBJ1-1; 8 nucleotides agree with TRBD1. The CDR3 sequence is 15 residues long. V dropped 6 bases and J dropped 2; count of bases not matched to a gene: 8. Germline V CDR1 and CDR2: ENHRY, SYGVKD. The CDR3 here is CAIRAPTGENTEAFF. The CDR3 DNA reads as TGTGCCATCAGAGCCCCGACAGGGGAAAACACTGAAGCTTTCTTT.

The chain is built from TRBV10-3 and TRBJ1-2; the D gene is possibly TRBD1 (5 bases). V was trimmed by 4 bases and J by 13 bases, leaving 19 bases between them. Germline CDR1 ENHRY, CDR2 SYGVKD. The CDR3 is 13 residues long. CDR3 amino acids: CAISVSEGEGRTF. The CDR3 nucleotides read TGTGCCATCAGTGTATCGGAGGGAGAGGGGCGCACCTTC.